What follows is one TCR beta chain and its context. The data were obtained in a study of T cell responses to AZD1222 COVID-19 vaccine. Generated by immunoSEQ multiplex PCR, the TCRdb table keeps only in-frame clones and is missing some. The table lists around 140,000 clones, roughly 92% of them singletons. Germline assignment: CDR1 SGDLS and CDR2 YYNGEE. This CDR3 is 15 amino acids long. V was cut by 5 bases and J by 6 bases, with 17 bases left in between. J is TRBJ1-4 and V is TRBV9; D remains ambiguous. The source is an adult in good health. This specimen was peripheral blood, taken on day 0 of AZD1222 vaccination. This chain's CDR3 is CASSSVVGGDEKLFF. The CDR3 DNA sequence: TGTGCCAGCAGTTCTGTTGTCGGCGGGGATGAAAAACTGTTTTTT.